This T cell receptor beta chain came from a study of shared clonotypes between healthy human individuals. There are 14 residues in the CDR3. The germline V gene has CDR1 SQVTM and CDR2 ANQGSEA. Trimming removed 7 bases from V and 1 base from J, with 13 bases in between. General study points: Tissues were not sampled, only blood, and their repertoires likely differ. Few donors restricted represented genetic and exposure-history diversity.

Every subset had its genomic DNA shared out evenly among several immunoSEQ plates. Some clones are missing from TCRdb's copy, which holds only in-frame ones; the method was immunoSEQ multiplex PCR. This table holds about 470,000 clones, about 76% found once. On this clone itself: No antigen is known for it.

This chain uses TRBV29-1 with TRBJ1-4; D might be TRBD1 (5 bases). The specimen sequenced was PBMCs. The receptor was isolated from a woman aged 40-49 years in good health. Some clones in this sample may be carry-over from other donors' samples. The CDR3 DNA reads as TGCAGCGCTGGCTTGCAGGGAACTAATGAAAAACTGTTTTTT. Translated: CSAGLQGTNEKLFF.